This T cell receptor beta chain was recovered during a study of vaccination effects on CD4 cells after COVID-19. ViraFEST assay sequencing came after antigen-specific CD4+ T cells were expanded with viral peptide pools. On day 10 of culture, CD4+ T cells were separated out. This person caught SARS-CoV-2 sometime from March to December 2020, and PCR testing confirmed the infection. The data were produced by immunoSEQ multiplex PCR, yet TCRdb's version contains in-frame clones alone and is incomplete. The data show nearly 45,000 clones, with 75% seen just once and 25% to 35% held by the top ten. In the case of this clone: No antigen is known for it.

CDR1 SGHTA and CDR2 FQGNSA come from the germline V gene. The V end was cut by 4 bases, the J end by 8 bases, with 11 bases between. The CDR3 covers 13 residues. The clonotype originates from a human donor who had a prior SARS-CoV-2 infection. Sequenced material: CD4+ T cells from PBMCs cultured with a peptide pool, taken before COVID-19 vaccination. This chain joins TRBV7-2 and TRBJ2-2, with D uncertain. The CDR3 loop is CASSSDRAGELFF. The CDR3 DNA follows: TGTGCCAGCAGCTCGGATCGGGCTGGGGAGCTGTTTTTT.